These 27 T cell receptor beta chains originate from one sample sequenced in a study of T cells after posttransplantation cyclophosphamide (dated by TCRdb to 2016 to 2017). In the paper's terms, the treatment or condition label means: high-dose cyclophosphamide on days +3 and +4 as single-agent GVHD prophylaxis. Busulfan and fludarabine conditioning, a related or unrelated marrow graft, and cyclophosphamide on days +3 and +4 were given to PTCy patients. Library generation was performed with the immunoSEQ multiplex PCR assay. Sourced from immuneACCESS, this table was stored by TCRdb with only in-frame sequences that have V and J called. A share of the clones is absent; for the studies checked, an unresolved V gene accounts for under half, and the remainder has no known explanation. The sample table holds some 4,000 clones, of which 60% to 85% were seen once. The top ten hold over 30% of the sample.

Sequencing used PBMCs, obtained after allogeneic stem cell transplant with posttransplant cyclophosphamide. These receptors originate from a male patient aged 35-50 years who received an allogeneic stem cell transplant from a related donor, was CMV-positive, and had acute and chronic GVHD. After transplantation, some T cells may belong to the graft donor instead of the recipient.

Comment on this clone: The germline gene is not matched at one end of the junction; a read error may be the cause. Distinct nucleotide sequences in the sample also encode this CDR3. The CDR3 loop reads CSVQEERVRRQPQNF. CDR3 in DNA: TGCAGCGTTCAAGAGGAGAGGGTAAGGCGTCAGCCCCAGAATTTT. The rearrangement uses TRBV29-1 and TRBJ1-5, with no clear D. Germline V gene data show CDR1 as SQVTM and CDR2 as ANQGSEA. The CDR3 extends over 15 amino acids.

V gene TRBV27 combines with J gene TRBJ1-2; D ambiguous. Per germline, CDR1 MNHEY and CDR2 SMNVEV (reference sequence). Trimming pared 4 bases from V and 4 bases from J, leaving 7 bases between. This CDR3 region has 12 residues. CDR3: CASSSGSYGYTF. The CDR3 DNA sequence: TGTGCCAGCAGTTCCGGGTCCTATGGCTACACCTTC.

The rearrangement uses TRBV7-2 and TRBJ1-5, with TRBD1 matching 8 bases. The CDR3 consists of 14 residues. The trim removed 2 bases at V and 10 bases at J, leaving 7 bases unmatched. The germline gives CDR1 SGHTA, CDR2 FQGNSA. Here the CDR3 reads CASSLYGQGQPQHF. CDR3 bases: TGTGCCAGCAGCTTATATGGACAGGGACAACCCCAGCATTTT.

This clone was recorded only once. The gene calls are TRBV7-8 and TRBJ1-5; D is possibly TRBD1 (5 bases). Germline V lookup: CDR1 SGHVS, CDR2 FQNEAQ. The CDR3 totals 17 residues. V was pared by 0 bases and J by 2 bases, with 14 bases between. The CDR3 loop is CASSLARGGGGNQPQHF. The CDR3 DNA sequence: TGTGCCAGCAGCTTAGCGCGGGGCGGGGGGGGCAATCAGCCCCAGCATTTT.

J is TRBJ1-2 and V is TRBV23-1; D is unresolved. TRBV23-1 is assigned to the ORF class and has an uncertain function. The CDR3 is 14 residues long. V shed 4 bases and J shed 2 bases, with 11 bases lying between them. CDR3 sequence (DNA): TGCGCCAGCAGTCTACAGACGGGGAACTATGGCTACACCTTC. Translation: CASSLQTGNYGYTF.

The chain has TRBV11-2 and TRBJ2-1, with D tentatively TRBD2 (5 bases). Germline CDR1 SGHAT, CDR2 FQNNGV. V gave up 4 bases and J gave up 7 bases, with 11 bases separating them. CDR3 length: 13 residues. The CDR3 DNA sequence: TGTGCCAGCAGCTACGGGGTTGTAAATGAGCAGTTCTTC. Protein: CASSYGVVNEQFF.

With respect to this clone: Compared with germline, one end of the junction differs, possibly owing to a read error. This CDR3 is also generated by other DNA sequences in the sample. The CDR3 spells CASSLEREGHNEQFF. CDR3 coding DNA: TGCGCCAGCAGCCTGGAGCGGGAGGGTCACAATGAGCAGTTCTTC. The gene calls are TRBV5-4 and TRBJ2-1; 10 positions agree with TRBD2. This CDR3 region has 15 residues. The germline gives CDR1 SGHNT, CDR2 YYREEE (reference sequence). The variable domain in full, completed from reference TRBV5-4 and TRBJ2-1, reads ETGVTQSPTHLIKTRGQQVTLRCSSQSGHNTVSWYQQALGQGPQFIFQYYREEENGRGNFPPRFSGLQFPNYSSELNVNALELDDSALYLCASSLEREGHNEQFFGPGTRLTVL.

This chain links TRBV18 with TRBJ2-5; D not resolved. CDR3 length: 14 residues. The V end lost 3 bases, the J end lost 2 bases, and 10 bases lay between the germline ends. Germline V gene data show CDR1 as KGHSH and CDR2 as LQKENI. CDR3 amino acids: CASSPLQQQETQYF. Here the CDR3 DNA reads TGTGCCAGCTCACCCCTACAGCAACAAGAGACCCAGTACTTC.

The chain recombines TRBV6-1 with TRBJ1-1, with a possible D match to TRBD1 (6 bases). CDR1 and CDR2 from the germline V gene are MNHNS and SASEGT. The length of the CDR3 is 16 residues. Trimming removed 2 bases from V and 6 bases from J, with 19 bases in between. This chain's CDR3 is CASSEPDTTGYAEAFF. Written as DNA, the CDR3 is TGTGCCAGCAGTGAACCCGACACTACAGGGTACGCTGAAGCTTTCTTT.

The chain links TRBV6-5 to TRBJ1-1; unclear D gene. Germline V CDR1 and CDR2: MNHEY, SVGAGI. This CDR3 is built from 14 residues. With 2 bases removed from V and 1 base from J, the gap between germline ends came to 8 bases. DNA of the CDR3: TGTGCCAGCAGTTACGAGCACGGGAACACTGAAGCTTTCTTT. This gives the protein CASSYEHGNTEAFF.

This clone came up a few times. This sequence joins TRBV4-1 and TRBJ2-7, with D perhaps matching TRBD2 (5 bases). With 0 bases removed from V and 4 bases from J, the gap between germline ends came to 16 bases. Looked up from germline, CDR1 is MGHRA and CDR2 is YSYEKL. The CDR3 is 16 amino acids. CDR3 sequence reads: CASSQDVRAALYEQYF. The CDR3 nucleotides are TGCGCCAGCAGCCAAGATGTCAGAGCGGCCTTATACGAGCAGTACTTC.

This chain uses TRBV27 with TRBJ2-7; 10 bases line up with TRBD1. V gave up 11 bases and J gave up 6 bases; unmatched junction bases: 10. The germline CDR1 and CDR2 sequences are MNHEY and SMNVEV (reference sequence). The CDR3 is 13 residues long. The CDR3 region is CAVWGQGLGEQYF. The CDR3 coding sequence is TGTGCCGTCTGGGGACAGGGGTTGGGCGAGCAGTACTTC.

The chain joins TRBV6-5 to TRBJ1-1; TRBD1 agrees at 9 bases. CDR3 length equals 13 residues. The trim removed 5 bases at V and 8 bases at J, leaving 6 bases unmatched. Germline V CDR1 and CDR2: MNHEY, SVGAGI. The CDR3 bases are TGTGCCAGCAGTCGTTTGGGACAGGGCGAAGCTTTCTTT. Translation gives CASSRLGQGEAFF.

The rearrangement uses TRBV5-6 and TRBJ2-1; 11 bases are a match to TRBD2. Trimming at V came to 3 bases and at J to 10 bases, leaving 15 bases not matched to a gene. This CDR3 has 17 amino acids. The germline gives CDR1 SGHDT, CDR2 YYEEEE. CDR3 protein: CASSSDLSGRVIREQFF. CDR3 in DNA: TGTGCCAGCAGCTCGGATCTTAGCGGGAGGGTCATTCGCGAGCAGTTCTTC.

This clone was observed a handful of times. Other DNA sequences in the sample encode the same CDR3. This chain links TRBV7-2 with TRBJ2-3; no definite D call. Trimming pared 4 bases from V and 5 bases from J, leaving 4 bases between. The CDR3 has 11 residues. Germline V gene lookup returns CDR1 SGHTA and CDR2 FQGNSA. CDR3 amino acids: CASSSLDTQYF. As DNA, the CDR3 is TGTGCCAGCAGCTCGTTAGATACGCAGTATTTT.

This chain links TRBV5-1 with TRBJ1-2, with D possibly being TRBD1 (6 bases). The CDR3 has 13 residues. V gave up 0 bases and J gave up 7 bases, with 10 bases separating them. CDR1 and CDR2 (germline): SGHRS, YFSETQ. The CDR3 region has the DNA TGCGCCAGCAGCTTGGAGGGGGTTGGTGGCTACACCTTC. Translating gives CASSLEGVGGYTF.

The chain uses TRBV13 and TRBJ2-1; 12 nucleotides agree with TRBD2. The CDR3 contains 18 residues. J gave up 8 bases and V 3 bases, and 14 bases lay outside the gene matches. Germline assignment: CDR1 PRHDT and CDR2 FYEKMQ (reference sequence). For the CDR3, the DNA is TGTGCCAGCAGCTTTGGCCTAGCGGGAGGGCCCCCCCACGATGAGCAGTTCTTC. Its translation: CASSFGLAGGPPHDEQFF.

The genes are TRBV29-1 and TRBJ2-6, with D possibly being TRBD1 (5 bases). V dropped 4 bases and J dropped 2 bases, with 12 bases sitting between them. CDR3 length: 15 residues. Germline CDR1 reads SQVTM; CDR2 reads ANQGSEA. The CDR3 DNA sequence: TGCAGCGTTGTTACGGTCAGGGCTGGGGCCAACGTCCTGACTTTC. Amino acids: CSVVTVRAGANVLTF.

V is TRBV11-2 and J is TRBJ1-1; D gene uncertain. V was cut by 1 base and J by 5 bases, with 5 bases left in between. Germline CDR1 is SGHAT and CDR2 is FQNNGV. The CDR3 spans 12 residues. CDR3 nucleotides: TGTGCCAGCAGCTTAGTAGTAACTGAAGCTTTCTTT. It yields the protein CASSLVVTEAFF. The full variable domain, with the rest looked up from reference TRBV11-2 and TRBJ1-1, is EAGVAQSPRYKIIEKRQSVAFWCNPISGHATLYWYQQILGQGPKLLIQFQNNGVVDDSQLPKDRFSAERLKGVDSTLKIQPAKLEDSAVYLCASSLVVTEAFFGQGTRLTVV.

The chain has TRBV5-1 and TRBJ1-4, with TRBD1 matching over 11 bases. CDR1 and CDR2 (germline): SGHRS, YFSETQ. The CDR3 length is 15 residues. V lost 4 bases and J lost 4; bases outside the gene matches: 3. DNA for the CDR3: TGCGCCAGCAGCCCGGGGACAGGGGGTAATGAAAAACTGTTTTTT. It yields the protein CASSPGTGGNEKLFF.

This clone was detected a few times. The genes are TRBV9 and TRBJ2-2; the D gene is possibly TRBD1 (6 bases). Germline assignment: CDR1 SGDLS and CDR2 YYNGEE. This CDR3 has 15 residues. The V gene lost 4 bases and the J gene lost 6 bases, with 16 bases spanning the gap. The CDR3 reads CASSLKQGNAGELFF. CDR3 nucleotides: TGTGCCAGCAGCCTTAAACAGGGAAACGCCGGGGAGCTGTTTTTT.

This sequence joins TRBV19 and TRBJ2-1; D is perhaps TRBD1 (7 bases). This CDR3 has 15 amino acids. Germline V gene sequence: CDR1 LNHDA, CDR2 SQIVND (reference sequence). The V gene lost 1 base and the J gene lost 7 bases, with 14 bases spanning the gap. This CDR3 is CASSIAQGGMNEQFF. The CDR3 DNA follows: TGTGCCAGTAGTATAGCCCAGGGGGGTATGAATGAGCAGTTCTTC.

This chain links TRBV19 with TRBJ2-1, with D tentatively TRBD2 (6 bases). Trimming pared 9 bases from V and 0 bases from J, leaving 12 bases between. The germline CDR1 and CDR2 sequences are LNHDA and SQIVND (reference sequence). The CDR3 has 14 residues. The CDR3, as DNA: TGTGCCAGCGGAGGGCAAAGCTCCTACAATGAGCAGTTCTTC. Translated, it gives CASGGQSSYNEQFF.

The V call is TRBV30, the J call TRBJ2-7; possible D gene TRBD1, 5 bases. This CDR3 region has 14 residues. In germline, CDR1 is GTSNPN, CDR2 SVGIG (reference sequence). The V end lost 0 bases, the J end lost 3 bases, and 12 bases lay between the germline ends. The CDR3 loop is CAWSVSRGFYEQYF. CDR3 DNA sequence: TGTGCCTGGAGTGTGTCAAGGGGCTTCTACGAGCAGTACTTC.

This sequence joins TRBV9 and TRBJ1-2; 7 bases agree with TRBD1. The germline V gene has CDR1 SGDLS and CDR2 YYNGEE. J gave up 5 bases and V 0 bases, and 4 bases lay outside the gene matches. This CDR3 region has 14 residues. Here the CDR3 reads CASSVAGTAYGYTF. For the CDR3, the DNA is TGTGCCAGCAGCGTAGCCGGGACAGCATATGGCTACACCTTC.

This chain uses TRBV11-3 with TRBJ2-7; 7 nucleotides line up with TRBD1. This CDR3 region has 13 residues. CDR1 SGHNT and CDR2 YENEEA come from the germline V gene. With 10 bases clipped from V and 6 bases from J, the junction kept 12 bases outside the gene matches. Written as DNA, the CDR3 is TGTGCCACTTCGACAGGGCTGGCGGGCGAGCAGTACTTC. Encoded protein: CATSTGLAGEQYF.

V is TRBV11-2 and J is TRBJ1-2, with 11 bases lining up with TRBD1. The CDR3 sequence is 16 residues long. Per the germline V gene, CDR1 is SGHAT and CDR2 is FQNNGV. Trimming at V came to 1 base and at J to 4 bases, leaving 5 bases not matched to a gene. The DNA of the CDR3 is TGTGCCAGCAGCTTAGGGACAGGGGGCCTCCTCTATGGCTACACCTTC. Translated, it gives CASSLGTGGLLYGYTF.